This TCR beta chain was identified in a study of T-cell reconstitution after alpha-beta-depleted transplantation in children (dated by TCRdb to about 2016). With respect to the entire study: T-cell immune reconstitution after TCRalphabeta/CD19-depleted allogeneic hematopoietic cell transplantation in children was quantitatively tracked in the study by means of TCR repertoire profiling. What the research found in general, with its limitations: The high TCRbeta diversity at day 60 in some patients was ascribed to recipient T cells and intrathymic progenitors that had survived conditioning. About two months after transplant, the apparently early recovery of alphabetaT-cell counts reportedly depended on just several hundred clones that had expanded rapidly and came from non-depleted graft cells. The frequencies of hyperexpanded clones fell over the following months, and after one year, T-cell counts and TCRbeta diversity were mostly attributed to newly produced T cells.

Taken from cysteine to phenylalanine, the CDR3 has 14 residues. The entry retains the CDR3 DNA only, 42 bases that are in frame from base 1. V is trimmed back by 4 bases and J by 4 bases, and the junction contains 7 bases that no gene match accounts for. Based on the germline V gene (reference sequence), the CDR1 and CDR2 sequences are DFQATT and SNEGSKA. The library was produced with PCR. The listed sequencing device is Illumina HiSeq 2500. TCR library preparation used molecular barcoding, with unique molecular identifiers applied to normalize quantification of the TCRbeta repertoire. TCRdb cleaned the public reads at Q25 with fastp, built clones with MiXCR and kept in-frame beta chains. A single entry per CDR3 protein holds the most common genes and DNA from its merged rows. Present in this sample are about 200,000 distinct CDR3 sequences, under 8.5% of which were seen just once. Under 40% of the sample is in the top ten clones.

This specimen's treatment or condition label, per the study, means: allogeneic hematopoietic cell transplantation with graft depleted of TCRalphabeta T cells and CD19 B cells. Transplant recipients were children who received TCRalphabeta/CD19-depleted allogeneic hematopoietic cell grafts. Regarding this clonotype: Its antigen is unknown. Within one base of it there is no much larger clone, and no base qualities were kept.

This receptor was identified in a male patient under 10 years old who had a stem cell transplant for acute myeloid leukemia, so the T cells may come from the graft donor. The sequencing here drew on PBMCs, mostly from graft donor cells, taken 360 days after TCRalphabeta/CD19-depleted stem cell transplant. This sequence uses TRBV20-1 and TRBJ1-2; TRBD1 fits 9 bases in the junction. The nucleotides read TGCAGTGCTACCCGGGACAGGGAGTTCTATGGCTACACCTTC. This translates into CSATRDREFYGYTF.